The rows below give T cell receptor beta chains drawn from one sample of a study of blood T cells in healthy people across ages. TCRdb re-called the 5' RACE reads with MiXCR, one entry per CDR3 protein. The sample has roughly 830,000 distinct CDR3 sequences, roughly 60% seen once. Input material: blood. These receptors all come from a man aged 25-45 years in good health. Each CDR3 is given without its conserved first and last residue.

V	J	CDR3
TRBV29-1	TRBJ2-7	SVRDSSSYEQY
TRBV4-2	TRBJ1-4	ASSQGQGRATNEKLF
TRBV9	TRBJ2-1	ASSETRDRSYNEQF
TRBV7-2	TRBJ2-7	ASSPRLAGAYEQY
TRBV7-3	TRBJ2-5	ASSFFAGYRETQY
TRBV5-6	TRBJ1-2	ASSFPGHANYGYT
TRBV4-2	TRBJ1-6	ASSQQGSLTNNSPLH
TRBV10-3	TRBJ1-4	AISESGAPEKLF
TRBV5-1	TRBJ2-7	ASSSGPNNEQY
TRBV13	TRBJ1-2	ASSPFGTGFRYGYT
TRBV20-1	TRBJ2-7	SARRGGYSYEQY
TRBV12-3/TRBV12-4	TRBJ2-3	ASRRGDTDTQY
TRBV10-3	TRBJ1-4	AISESRAGALTTNEKLF
TRBV5-1	TRBJ2-7	ASTRTGGSEQY
TRBV20-1	TRBJ2-7	PRGSGGPRGYEQY
TRBV10-3	TRBJ2-3	AISEPTRLAGDSTDTQY
TRBV24-1	TRBJ2-3	ATSDRASGPTDTQY
TRBV4-3	TRBJ2-1	ASSPGLQLSNNEQF
TRBV12-3/TRBV12-4	TRBJ1-2	ASARQGPGYT
TRBV29-1	TRBJ2-3	SDTRDTTSTDTQY
TRBV29-1	TRBJ2-3	SAPTGTSTDTQY
TRBV27	TRBJ2-3	ASRTQGGDTQY
TRBV12-3/TRBV12-4	TRBJ1-1	ASRRVTGTEAF
TRBV20-1	NA	SASFRNGEQY
TRBV4-3	TRBJ1-4	ASSQEPGTTNEKLF
TRBV20-1	TRBJ2-5	SARGWERGETQY
TRBV10-3	TRBJ1-4	AISEWEREKLF
TRBV6-1	TRBJ1-5	ASSPMGDQPQH
TRBV29-1	NA	SPRQGVEETQY
TRBV20-1	TRBJ2-1	SARDLRPQRGNEQF
TRBV7-3	TRBJ1-3	APRSGVCGNTIY
TRBV7-3	TRBJ2-5	ASSLGPGETQY
TRBV20-1	TRBJ2-4	SGFGRDIAYERY